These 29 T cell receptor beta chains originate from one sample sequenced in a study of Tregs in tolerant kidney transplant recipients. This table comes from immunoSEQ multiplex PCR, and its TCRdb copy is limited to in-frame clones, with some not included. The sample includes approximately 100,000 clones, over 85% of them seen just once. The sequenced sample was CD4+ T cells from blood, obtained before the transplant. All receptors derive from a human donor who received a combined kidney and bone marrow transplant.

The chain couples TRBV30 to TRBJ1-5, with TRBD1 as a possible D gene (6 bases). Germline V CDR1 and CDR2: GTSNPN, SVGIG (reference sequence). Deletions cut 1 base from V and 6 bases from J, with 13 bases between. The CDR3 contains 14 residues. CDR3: CAWSGQGFGQPQHF. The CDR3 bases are TGTGCCTGGAGTGGTCAGGGGTTTGGTCAGCCCCAGCATTTT.

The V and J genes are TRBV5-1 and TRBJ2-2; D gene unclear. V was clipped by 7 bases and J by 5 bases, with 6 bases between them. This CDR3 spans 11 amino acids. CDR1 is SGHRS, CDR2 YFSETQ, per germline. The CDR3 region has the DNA TGCGCCAGCTCGAGTACCGGGGAGCTGTTTTTT. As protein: CASSSTGELFF.

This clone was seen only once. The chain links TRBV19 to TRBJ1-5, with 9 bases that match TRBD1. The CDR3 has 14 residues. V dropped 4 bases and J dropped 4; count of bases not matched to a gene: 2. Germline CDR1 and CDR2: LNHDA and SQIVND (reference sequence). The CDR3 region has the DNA TGTGCCAGTAGTACGACAGGGGGAAATCAGCCCCAGCATTTT. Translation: CASSTTGGNQPQHF.

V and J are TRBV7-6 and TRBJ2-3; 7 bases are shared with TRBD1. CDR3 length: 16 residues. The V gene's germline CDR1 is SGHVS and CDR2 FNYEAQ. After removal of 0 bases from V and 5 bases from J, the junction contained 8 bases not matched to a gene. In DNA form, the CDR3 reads TGTGCCAGCAGCTTAGCGGGTGGACAGGTTGGAGATACGCAGTATTTT. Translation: CASSLAGGQVGDTQYF.

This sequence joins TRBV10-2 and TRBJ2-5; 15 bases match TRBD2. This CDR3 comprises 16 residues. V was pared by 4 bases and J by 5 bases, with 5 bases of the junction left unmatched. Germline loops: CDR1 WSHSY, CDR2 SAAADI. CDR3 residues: CASSGTSGRGMETQYF. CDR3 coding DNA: TGCGCCAGCAGTGGGACTAGCGGGAGGGGAATGGAGACCCAGTACTTC.

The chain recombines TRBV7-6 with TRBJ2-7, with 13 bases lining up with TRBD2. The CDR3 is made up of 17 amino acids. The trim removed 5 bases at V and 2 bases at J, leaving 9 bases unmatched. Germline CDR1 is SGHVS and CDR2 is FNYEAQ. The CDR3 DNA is TGTGCCAGCAGCGTTGGGACTAGCGGGGAGAGTCCCTACGAGCAGTACTTC. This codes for CASSVGTSGESPYEQYF.

The CDR3 here is CASSPPFGGYGYTF. Written as DNA, the CDR3 is TGTGCCAGCAGCCCACCGTTCGGGGGTTATGGCTACACCTTC. The gene calls are TRBV14 and TRBJ1-2, with D possibly TRBD1 on 5 matching bases. V shed 4 bases and J shed 5 bases, with 14 bases lying between them. CDR3 length: 14 amino acids. Per the germline V gene, CDR1 is SGHDN and CDR2 is FVKESK.

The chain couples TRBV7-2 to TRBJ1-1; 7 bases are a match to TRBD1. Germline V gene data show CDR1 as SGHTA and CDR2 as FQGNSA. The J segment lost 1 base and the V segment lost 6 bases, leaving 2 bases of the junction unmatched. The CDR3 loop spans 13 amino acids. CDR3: CASSRQGNTEAFF. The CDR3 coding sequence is TGTGCCAGCAGTCGACAGGGGAACACTGAAGCTTTCTTT.

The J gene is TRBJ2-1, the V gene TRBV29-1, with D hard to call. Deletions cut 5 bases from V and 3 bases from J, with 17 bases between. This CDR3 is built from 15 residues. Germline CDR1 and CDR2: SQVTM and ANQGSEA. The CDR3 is CSVLPTPLVYNEQFF. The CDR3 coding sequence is TGCAGCGTTCTACCCACCCCACTCGTCTACAATGAGCAGTTCTTC.

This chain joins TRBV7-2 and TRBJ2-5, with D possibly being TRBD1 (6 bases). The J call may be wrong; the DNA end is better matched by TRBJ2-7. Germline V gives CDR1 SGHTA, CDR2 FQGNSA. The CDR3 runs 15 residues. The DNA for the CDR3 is TGTGCCAGCAGTCTCGACAGGACCTCCTCCTACGAGCAGTACTTC. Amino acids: CASSLDRTSSYEQYF.

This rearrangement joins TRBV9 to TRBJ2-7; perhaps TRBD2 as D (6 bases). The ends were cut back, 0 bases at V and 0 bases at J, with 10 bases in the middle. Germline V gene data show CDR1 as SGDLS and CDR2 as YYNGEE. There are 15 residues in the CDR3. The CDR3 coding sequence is TGTGCCAGCAGCGTAGATGCGGGGTACTCCTACGAGCAGTACTTC. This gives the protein CASSVDAGYSYEQYF.

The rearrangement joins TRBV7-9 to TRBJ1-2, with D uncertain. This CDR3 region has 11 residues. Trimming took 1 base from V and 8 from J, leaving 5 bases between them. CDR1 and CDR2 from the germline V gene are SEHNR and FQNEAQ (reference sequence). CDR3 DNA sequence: TGTGCCAGCAGCTTAGGGCACGGCTACACCTTC. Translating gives CASSLGHGYTF.

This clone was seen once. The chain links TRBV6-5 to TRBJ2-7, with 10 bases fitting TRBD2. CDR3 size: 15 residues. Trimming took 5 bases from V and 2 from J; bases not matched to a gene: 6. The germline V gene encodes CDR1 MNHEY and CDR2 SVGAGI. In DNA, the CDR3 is TGTGCCAGCAGTCCTGACAGCGGGAGGGCCTACGAGCAGTACTTC. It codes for CASSPDSGRAYEQYF.

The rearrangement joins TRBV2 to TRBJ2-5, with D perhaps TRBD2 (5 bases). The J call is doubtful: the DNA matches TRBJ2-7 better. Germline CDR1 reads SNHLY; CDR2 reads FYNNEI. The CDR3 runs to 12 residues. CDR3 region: CASSAGGYEQYF. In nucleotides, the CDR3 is TGTGCCAGCAGTGCAGGAGGCTACGAGCAGTACTTC.

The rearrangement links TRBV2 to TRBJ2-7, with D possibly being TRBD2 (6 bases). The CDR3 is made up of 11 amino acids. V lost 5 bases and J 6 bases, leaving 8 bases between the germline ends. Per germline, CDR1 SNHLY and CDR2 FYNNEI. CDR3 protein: CASSPEGEQYF. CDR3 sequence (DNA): TGTGCCAGCAGTCCGGAGGGCGAGCAGTACTTC.

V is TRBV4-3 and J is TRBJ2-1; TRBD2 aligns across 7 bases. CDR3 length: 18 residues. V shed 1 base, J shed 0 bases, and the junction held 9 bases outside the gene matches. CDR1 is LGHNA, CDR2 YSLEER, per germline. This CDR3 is CASSQASGPSSSYNEQFF. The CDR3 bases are TGCGCCAGCAGCCAAGCTAGCGGTCCTTCGAGCTCCTACAATGAGCAGTTCTTC.

The CDR3 region is CASSPSGQANTGELFF. The DNA for the CDR3 is TGCGCCAGCAGTCCCTCGGGACAAGCGAACACCGGGGAGCTGTTTTTT. The rearrangement joins TRBV5-1 to TRBJ2-2, with D possibly matching TRBD1 (6 bases). This CDR3 has 16 amino acids. Trimming cost V 5 bases and J 0 bases, with 14 bases left between them. CDR1 and CDR2 from the germline V gene are SGHRS and YFSETQ.

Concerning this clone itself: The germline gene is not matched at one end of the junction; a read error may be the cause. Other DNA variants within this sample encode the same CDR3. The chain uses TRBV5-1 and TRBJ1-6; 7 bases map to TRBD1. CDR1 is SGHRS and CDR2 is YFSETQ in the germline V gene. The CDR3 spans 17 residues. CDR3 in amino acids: CASSLEFATGKNSPLHF. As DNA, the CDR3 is TGCGCCAGCAGCTTGGAGTTTGCGACAGGGAAAAATTCCCCCCTCCACTTT.

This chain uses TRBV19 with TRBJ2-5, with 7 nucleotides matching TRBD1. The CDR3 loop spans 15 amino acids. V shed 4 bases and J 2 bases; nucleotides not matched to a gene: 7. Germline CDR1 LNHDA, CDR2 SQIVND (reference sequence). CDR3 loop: CASSTLTGLQETQYF. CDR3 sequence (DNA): TGTGCCAGTAGTACGTTGACAGGGTTACAAGAGACCCAGTACTTC.

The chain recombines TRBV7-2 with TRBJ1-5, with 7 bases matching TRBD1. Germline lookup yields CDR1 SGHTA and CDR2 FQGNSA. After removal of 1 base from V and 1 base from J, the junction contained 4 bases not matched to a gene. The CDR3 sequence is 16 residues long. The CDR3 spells CASSLVGGRSNQPQHF. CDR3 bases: TGTGCCAGCAGCTTAGTAGGGGGCCGAAGCAATCAGCCCCAGCATTTT.

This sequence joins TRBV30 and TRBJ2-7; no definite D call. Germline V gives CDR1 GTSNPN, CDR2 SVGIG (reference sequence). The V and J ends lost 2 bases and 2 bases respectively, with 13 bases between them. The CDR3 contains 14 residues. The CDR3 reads CAWSITSSAYEQYF. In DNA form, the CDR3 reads TGTGCCTGGAGTATCACGAGCAGCGCCTACGAGCAGTACTTC.

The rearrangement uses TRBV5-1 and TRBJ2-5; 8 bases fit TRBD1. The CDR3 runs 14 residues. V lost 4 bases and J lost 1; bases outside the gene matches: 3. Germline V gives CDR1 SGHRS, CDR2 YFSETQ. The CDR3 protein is CASSVGQVQETQYF. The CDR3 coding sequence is TGCGCCAGCAGCGTGGGACAGGTCCAAGAGACCCAGTACTTC.

The CDR3 nucleotides are TGCGCCAGCAGCCAAGACGGCAGGGGTGGGAGCAATCAGCCCCAGCATTTT. Protein sequence: CASSQDGRGGSNQPQHF. The gene calls are TRBV4-3 and TRBJ1-5; tentatively, D is TRBD1 (6 bases). This CDR3 has 17 amino acids. In germline, CDR1 is LGHNA, CDR2 YSLEER. V gave up 0 bases and J gave up 1 base, with 13 bases separating them.

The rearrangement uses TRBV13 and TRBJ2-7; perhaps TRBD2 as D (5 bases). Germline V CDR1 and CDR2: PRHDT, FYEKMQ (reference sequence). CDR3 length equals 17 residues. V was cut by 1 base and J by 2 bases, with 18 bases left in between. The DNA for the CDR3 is TGTGCCAGCAGCTTAGTTGCCAAGGACTTCTATCCCTACGAGCAGTACTTC. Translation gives CASSLVAKDFYPYEQYF. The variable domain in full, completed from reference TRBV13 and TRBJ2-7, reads AAGVIQSPRHLIKEKRETATLKCYPIPRHDTVYWYQQGPGQDPQFLISFYEKMQSDKGSIPDRFSAQQFSDYHSELNMSSLELGDSALYFCASSLVAKDFYPYEQYFGPGTRLTVT.

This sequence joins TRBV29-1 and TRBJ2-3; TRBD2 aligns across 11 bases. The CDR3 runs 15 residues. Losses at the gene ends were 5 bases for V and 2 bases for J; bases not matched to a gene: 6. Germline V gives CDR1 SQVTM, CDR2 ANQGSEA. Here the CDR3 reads CSVTGTSGPTDTQYF. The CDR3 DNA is TGCAGCGTTACCGGGACTAGCGGACCCACAGATACGCAGTATTTT.

The CDR3 is CAISESNRERYGYTF. The CDR3 nucleotides are TGTGCCATCAGTGAGTCGAACAGGGAACGCTATGGCTACACCTTC. V and J are TRBV10-3 and TRBJ1-2; weak D call: TRBD1 (6 bases). Trimming stripped 0 bases from V and 4 bases from J, with 12 bases between. The CDR3 length is 15 residues. Germline V gene data show CDR1 as ENHRY and CDR2 as SYGVKD.

The CDR3 DNA reads as TGTGCCAGCAGCTTGCAAGCTAGCGCCCCACTCTCATACGAGCAGTACTTC. This encodes CASSLQASAPLSYEQYF. The V and J genes are TRBV5-4 and TRBJ2-7; D perhaps matches TRBD2 (6 bases). There are 17 residues in the CDR3. With 1 base removed from V and 4 bases from J, the gap between germline ends came to 21 bases. Germline CDR1 and CDR2: SGHNT and YYREEE (reference sequence).

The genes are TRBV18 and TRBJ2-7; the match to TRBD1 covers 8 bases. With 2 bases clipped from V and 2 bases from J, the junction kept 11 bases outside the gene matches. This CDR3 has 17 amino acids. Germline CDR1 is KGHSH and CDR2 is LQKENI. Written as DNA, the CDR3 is TGTGCCAGCTCACCAAACCTCAGACAGGGGCCCACCTACGAGCAGTACTTC. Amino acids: CASSPNLRQGPTYEQYF.

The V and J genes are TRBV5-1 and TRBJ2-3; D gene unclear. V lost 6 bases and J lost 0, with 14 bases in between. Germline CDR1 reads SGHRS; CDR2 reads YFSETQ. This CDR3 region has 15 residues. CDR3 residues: CASTLGGMSTDTQYF. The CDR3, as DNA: TGCGCCAGCACCCTCGGTGGTATGAGCACAGATACGCAGTATTTT.